The clone carrying this TCR beta chain was observed a single time. This entry is derived from a study of T cell changes during pregnancy in multiple sclerosis. Profiled with immunoSEQ multiplex PCR; TCRdb holds only in-frame clones, not every one. The data show roughly 93,000 clones, about 91% seen once. The CDR3 length is 15 residues. CDR1 MNHNS and CDR2 SASEGT come from the germline V gene. Trimming at V came to 7 bases and at J to 0 bases, leaving 2 bases not matched to a gene. This rearrangement joins TRBV6-1 to TRBJ2-2; 10 positions agree with TRBD2. This clonotype was sampled from a female donor in good health, enrolled as a control in a pregnancy study. The source material was peripheral blood, sampled after pregnancy. CDR3 DNA: TGTGCCAGCAACGGACTAGCGGCGAACACCGGGGAGCTGTTTTTT. Its translation is CASNGLAANTGELFF.